This T cell receptor beta chain derives from a study of vaccination effects on CD4 cells after COVID-19. Looking at the study overall: The cohort was immunized with two doses of either the BNT162b2 or mRNA-1273 vaccine.

Antigen-specific CD4+ T cells were first expanded with viral peptide pools by the ViraFEST assay and only then sequenced. Subsequent to a culture period of 10 to 11 days, CD4+ T cells were isolated. Prior SARS-CoV-2 infection was absent in the vaccine recipients, as shown by negative nucleocapsid antibodies. Germline CDR1 MNHNY, CDR2 SVGAGI (reference sequence). V lost 5 bases and J 8 bases, leaving 9 bases between the germline ends. The CDR3 spans 12 residues. Only a few counts were recorded for this clone. Its cognate antigen is unknown. Assay: immunoSEQ multiplex PCR; the TCRdb copy retains only in-frame clones and omits some. The sample contains some 69,000 clones, under 85% of which appear only once.

The sequenced sample was CD4+ T cells from PBMCs cultured with HCoV-NL63 spike peptides, obtained before COVID-19 vaccination. The sequence was collected from a human donor who received a COVID-19 vaccine. This chain connects TRBV6-6 to TRBJ2-2; maybe TRBD2 (5 bases). CDR3 DNA: TGTGCCAGCAGTCGACTACAGGGGGAGCTGTTTTTT. This sequence encodes CASSRLQGELFF.